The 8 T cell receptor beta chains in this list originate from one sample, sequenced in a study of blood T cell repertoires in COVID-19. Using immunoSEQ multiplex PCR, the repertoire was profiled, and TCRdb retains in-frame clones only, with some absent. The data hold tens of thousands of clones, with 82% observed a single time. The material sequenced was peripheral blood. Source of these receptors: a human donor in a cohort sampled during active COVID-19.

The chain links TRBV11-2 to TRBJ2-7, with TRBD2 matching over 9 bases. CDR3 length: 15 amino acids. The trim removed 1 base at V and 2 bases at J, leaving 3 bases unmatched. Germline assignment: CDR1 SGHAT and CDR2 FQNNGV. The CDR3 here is CASSLGASGTYEQYF. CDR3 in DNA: TGTGCCAGCAGCTTAGGTGCTAGCGGGACCTACGAGCAGTACTTC.

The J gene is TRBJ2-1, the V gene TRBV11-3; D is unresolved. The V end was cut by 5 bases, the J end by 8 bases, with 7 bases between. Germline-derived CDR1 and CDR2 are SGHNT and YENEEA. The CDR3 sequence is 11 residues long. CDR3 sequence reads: CASSASYEQFF. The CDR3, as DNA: TGTGCCAGCAGCGCCAGTTATGAGCAGTTCTTC.

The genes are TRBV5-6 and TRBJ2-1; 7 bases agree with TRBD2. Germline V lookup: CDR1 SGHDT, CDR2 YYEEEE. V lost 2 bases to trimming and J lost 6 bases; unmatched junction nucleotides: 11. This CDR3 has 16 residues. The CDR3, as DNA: TGTGCCAGCAGCTTCCGGGGCGGGAGCTTAAGCAATGAGCAGTTCTTC. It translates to CASSFRGGSLSNEQFF.

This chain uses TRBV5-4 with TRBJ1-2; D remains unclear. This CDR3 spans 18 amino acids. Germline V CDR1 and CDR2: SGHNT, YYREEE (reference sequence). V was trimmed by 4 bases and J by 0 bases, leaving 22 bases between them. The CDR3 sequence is CASSPPPGTVISNYGYTF. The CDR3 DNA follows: TGTGCCAGCAGCCCCCCCCCAGGCACCGTAATCTCTAACTATGGCTACACCTTC.

CDR3 nucleotides: TGTGCCAGCAGCTTAAACCTCCCCATGAGCTCTGGAAACACCATATATTTT. This gives the protein CASSLNLPMSSGNTIYF. V gene TRBV7-8 combines with J gene TRBJ1-3; D gene unclear. CDR3 length: 17 residues. Germline CDR1 SGHVS, CDR2 FQNEAQ. V lost 2 bases, J lost 0 bases, and 14 bases lay in between.

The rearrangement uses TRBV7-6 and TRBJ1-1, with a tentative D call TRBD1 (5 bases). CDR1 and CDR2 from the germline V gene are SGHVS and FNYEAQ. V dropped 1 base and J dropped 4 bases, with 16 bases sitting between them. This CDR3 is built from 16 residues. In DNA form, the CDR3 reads TGTGCCAGCAGCTTAGGTGGAGGGGCATTGGCCACTGAAGCTTTCTTT. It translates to CASSLGGGALATEAFF.

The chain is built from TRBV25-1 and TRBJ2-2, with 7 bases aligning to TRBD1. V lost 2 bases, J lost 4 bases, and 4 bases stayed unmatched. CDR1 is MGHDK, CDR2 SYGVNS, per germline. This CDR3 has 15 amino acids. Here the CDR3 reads CASSERGRGTGELFF. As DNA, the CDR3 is TGTGCCAGCAGTGAAAGGGGGCGAGGCACCGGGGAGCTGTTTTTT.

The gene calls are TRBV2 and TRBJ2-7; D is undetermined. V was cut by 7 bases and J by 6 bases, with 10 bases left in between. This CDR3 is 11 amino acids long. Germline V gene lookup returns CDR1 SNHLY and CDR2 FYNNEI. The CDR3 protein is CASTKESEQYF. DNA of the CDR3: TGTGCCAGCACAAAGGAGAGCGAGCAGTACTTC.